These 26 T cell receptor beta chains share one sample of origin, sequenced in a study of regulatory T cells in long-lasting Graves disease. Indicated time point: persistent/refractory GD, antithyroid drugs over 5 years with positive TRAb. The TCR library was made from RNA that had been extracted from PBMCs in TRIzol. TCR beta libraries were built with iRepertoire HTBI primers and Arm-PCR of CDR3 regions. TCRdb recomputed calls from the multiplex PCR reads with MiXCR, one row per CDR3 protein. The data show roughly 500,000 distinct CDR3 sequences, less than 25% seen once. Sequenced material: peripheral blood mononuclear cells (PBMCs), taken when the disease was refractory, from a patient treated with antithyroid drugs. These receptors were taken from a female donor with Graves disease.

This clonotype was seen a few times. This chain joins TRBV9 and TRBJ2-5; maybe TRBD1 (5 bases). V lost 0 bases, J lost 5 bases, and 11 bases lay in between. The CDR3 sequence is 14 residues long. Germline CDR1 and CDR2: SGDLS and YYNGEE. The CDR3 region has the DNA TGTGCCAGCAGCGTAGGCCCAGGGTGGGAGACCCAGTACTTC. Translating gives CASSVGPGWETQYF.

This clonotype was found once. The V and J genes are TRBV13 and TRBJ2-4, with 15 bases that match TRBD2. The CDR3 length is 19 residues. Germline loops: CDR1 PRHDT, CDR2 FYEKMQ (reference sequence). V was pared by 5 bases and J by 0 bases, with 8 bases of the junction left unmatched. The CDR3 DNA reads TGTGCCAGCAGCAAGTCCGGGACTAGCGGGAGGCTAGCCAAAAACATTCAGTACTTC. Its translation: CASSKSGTSGRLAKNIQYF.

The chain combines TRBV19 with TRBJ2-7, with 7 bases matching TRBD1. The CDR3 loop spans 17 amino acids. CDR1 and CDR2 (germline): LNHDA, SQIVND (reference sequence). CDR3 bases: TGTGCTCCCGCAAATTCACGGGACAGCTTCCTCTCCTACGAGCAGTACTTC. Translated, it gives CAPANSRDSFLSYEQYF. Drawing the rest from reference TRBV19 and TRBJ2-7, the complete variable domain is DGGITQSPKYLFRKEGQNVTLSCEQNLNHDAMYWYRQDPGQGLRLIYYSQIVNDFQKGDIAEGYSVSREKKESFPLTVTSAQKNPTAFYLCAPANSRDSFLSYEQYFGPGTRLTVT.

The chain uses TRBV6-2 or TRBV6-3 and TRBJ2-7; D is perhaps TRBD1 or TRBD2 (6 bases each). From germline, CDR1 is MNHEY and CDR2 SVGEGT. There are 15 residues in the CDR3. Trimming cost V 6 bases and J 0 bases, with 15 bases left between them. The CDR3 DNA reads as TGTGCCAGCAGACGGGGGCCGGACCACTCCTACGAGCAGTACTTC. The encoded protein is CASRRGPDHSYEQYF.

This clonotype was detected a few times. The chain couples TRBV7-9 to TRBJ2-2; no reliable D call. The germline gives CDR1 SEHNR, CDR2 FQNEAQ (reference sequence). Trimming pared 5 bases from V and 5 bases from J, leaving 12 bases between. This CDR3 contains 14 residues. The CDR3 reads CASSPFFVTGELFF. For the CDR3, the DNA is TGTGCCAGCAGCCCATTTTTCGTAACCGGGGAGCTGTTTTTT.

This clonotype was seen repeatedly, ten times or more. V is TRBV20-1 and J is TRBJ2-5, with 12 nucleotides matching TRBD2. V shed 0 bases and J 7 bases; nucleotides not matched to a gene: 12. The CDR3 covers 17 residues. Germline V gene data show CDR1 as DFQATT and CDR2 as SNEGSKA (reference sequence). The CDR3 sequence is CSARDELAGGWLGTQYF. The CDR3 DNA reads TGCAGTGCTAGAGATGAACTAGCGGGAGGATGGTTGGGGACCCAGTACTTC.

This clonotype was seen many times. The chain is built from TRBV3-1 and TRBJ1-5; the D is unclear. V was trimmed by 4 bases and J by 6 bases, leaving 16 bases between them. CDR1 and CDR2 (germline): LGHDT, YNNKEL (reference sequence). The CDR3 consists of 15 residues. The CDR3 nucleotides are TGTGCCAGCAGCCCACAATTCGACGGGAGTCAGCCCCAGCATTTT. Translated: CASSPQFDGSQPQHF.

This clonotype was recorded a few times. The chain has TRBV10-3 and TRBJ2-7, with 8 bases that match TRBD1. V trimming: 6 bases; J trimming: 3 bases; junction bases outside the gene matches: 4. The CDR3 is 13 residues long. Per the germline V gene, CDR1 is ENHRY and CDR2 is SYGVKD. For the CDR3, the DNA is TGTGCCATCAGGGAGACAGGGGACTACGAGCAGTACTTC. Protein: CAIRETGDYEQYF.

The CDR3 here is CATSRNNAAGGNEQFF. Written as DNA, the CDR3 is TGTGCCACCAGCAGAAACAACGCGGCGGGAGGAAACGAGCAGTTCTTC. The V and J genes are TRBV15 and TRBJ2-1, with TRBD2 identical over 8 bases. J was trimmed by 10 bases and V by 2 bases; bases with no gene match: 13. The CDR3 length is 16 residues. Germline loops: CDR1 LNHNV, CDR2 YYDKDF (reference sequence).

The rearrangement joins TRBV19 to TRBJ1-1; the D gene is possibly TRBD1 (5 bases). The germline gives CDR1 LNHDA, CDR2 SQIVND (reference sequence). Trimming removed 1 base at V and 6 bases at J, with 9 bases between. This CDR3 spans 13 amino acids. CDR3 bases: TGTGCCAGTAGTATAGTGCAGGGCGCTGAAGCTTTCTTT. Translating gives CASSIVQGAEAFF. Looking up the rest from reference TRBV19 and TRBJ1-1 gives the full variable domain: DGGITQSPKYLFRKEGQNVTLSCEQNLNHDAMYWYRQDPGQGLRLIYYSQIVNDFQKGDIAEGYSVSREKKESFPLTVTSAQKNPTAFYLCASSIVQGAEAFFGQGTRLTVV.

A remark on this clonotype: A much larger clone lies one base from this, so it may be a read error. This chain joins TRBV28 and TRBJ1-1, with D uncertain. V was shortened by 3 bases and J by 11 bases, with 13 bases between the two germline ends. The CDR3 runs to 12 residues. The germline V gene encodes CDR1 MDHEN and CDR2 SYDVKM. The CDR3 spells CASSFTLLDAFF. As DNA, the CDR3 is TGTGCCAGCAGTTTTACGCTCCTGGACGCTTTCTTT.

This chain joins TRBV20-1 and TRBJ2-4; possibly TRBD2 for D (5 bases). This CDR3 region has 15 residues. CDR1 and CDR2 from the germline V gene are DFQATT and SNEGSKA (reference sequence). The V end was cut by 1 base, the J end by 1 base, with 11 bases between. The CDR3 protein is CSARGRKLAKNIQYF. Here the CDR3 DNA reads TGCAGTGCTAGAGGGAGGAAGTTGGCCAAAAACATTCAGTACTTC.

This clonotype occurred many times. The genes are TRBV6-5 and TRBJ2-7; possible D gene TRBD2, 5 bases. The germline CDR1 and CDR2 sequences are MNHEY and SVGAGI. The CDR3 contains 14 residues. With 3 bases removed from V and 4 bases from J, the gap between germline ends came to 13 bases. The CDR3 reads CASSYWNGKYEQYF. As DNA, the CDR3 is TGTGCCAGCAGTTATTGGAACGGGAAGTACGAGCAGTACTTC.

This clonotype was observed a handful of times. The genes are TRBV28 and TRBJ2-3; 10 positions match TRBD2. Unmatched junction bases numbered 12, after V lost 4 bases and J lost 2 bases. Germline V lookup: CDR1 MDHEN, CDR2 SYDVKM. The CDR3 has 18 residues. The CDR3 DNA reads TGTGCCAGCAGTTCTGCAGCGGGAGGGATACGAGCCACAGATACGCAGTATTTT. Translating it yields CASSSAAGGIRATDTQYF.

This clonotype has more than one count but fewer than ten. The rearrangement joins TRBV6-1 to TRBJ2-4, with TRBD1 identical over 7 bases. Germline CDR1 reads MNHNS; CDR2 reads SASEGT. The CDR3 has 17 amino acids. V lost 6 bases, J lost 1 base, and 12 bases stayed unmatched. Here the CDR3 DNA reads TGTGCCAGCAGCAACCCCAACAGGGGCTTGGCCAAAAACATTCAGTACTTC. Translated, it gives CASSNPNRGLAKNIQYF.

This rearrangement joins TRBV10-3 to TRBJ1-3, with D maybe TRBD1 (5 bases). The CDR3 covers 13 residues. In germline, CDR1 is ENHRY, CDR2 SYGVKD. V shed 11 bases and J shed 2 bases, with 13 bases lying between them. CDR3: CASSGSAGNTIYF. The CDR3 DNA is TGTGCCTCTTCAGGGTCTGCTGGAAACACCATATATTTT.

Note on this clonotype: The junction and the germline gene differ at one end; a read error may be behind it. CDR3 nucleotide sequence: TGTGCTAGCAGCTTTAGTTTGGGACAGGGGAACACCGGGGAGCTGTTTTTT. Translation gives CASSFSLGQGNTGELFF. The J gene is TRBJ2-2, the V gene TRBV7-7; 9 nucleotides line up with TRBD1. Germline V gene data show CDR1 as SSHAT and CDR2 as FNYEAQ (reference sequence). This CDR3 region has 17 residues.

This clonotype was detected many times. The rearrangement links TRBV18 to TRBJ2-2; the D call may be TRBD1 or TRBD2 (5 bases each). The germline CDR1 and CDR2 sequences are KGHSH and LQKENI. With 5 bases removed from V and 11 bases from J, the gap between germline ends came to 15 bases. This CDR3 comprises 13 residues. Here the CDR3 reads CASSSTRELELFF. CDR3 nucleotide sequence: TGTGCCAGCTCATCAACCAGGGAGCTAGAGCTGTTTTTT.

The rearrangement links TRBV6-1 to TRBJ2-1; TRBD2 matches 9 bases. Germline V gene sequence: CDR1 MNHNS, CDR2 SASEGT. The CDR3 consists of 15 residues. J was trimmed by 9 bases and V by 5 bases; bases with no gene match: 11. CDR3 in DNA: TGTGCCAGCAGTAACTGGGGTAGCGGGAGCAGTGAGCAGTTCTTC. It translates to CASSNWGSGSSEQFF.

At least ten counts were recorded for this clonotype. This chain links TRBV3-1 with TRBJ2-5, with 11 bases lining up with TRBD2. CDR3 length: 17 residues. CDR1 LGHDT and CDR2 YNNKEL come from the germline V gene (reference sequence). V lost 2 bases to trimming and J lost 4 bases; unmatched junction nucleotides: 9. CDR3 in amino acids: CASSQIPSGRRLETQYF. The CDR3, as DNA: TGTGCCAGCAGCCAAATTCCTAGCGGGAGGAGGTTAGAGACCCAGTACTTC.

The chain uses TRBV5-1 and TRBJ1-1, with D tentatively TRBD1 (5 bases). The V gene's germline CDR1 is SGHRS and CDR2 YFSETQ. The CDR3 is 13 residues long. V lost 5 bases, J lost 5 bases, and 13 bases lay in between. The CDR3 region is CASRARVNTEAFF. CDR3 DNA: TGCGCCAGCAGGGCCAGGGTTAATACTGAAGCTTTCTTT. Full variable domain (missing parts from reference TRBV5-1 and TRBJ1-1): KAGVTQTPRYLIKTRGQQVTLSCSPISGHRSVSWYQQTPGQGLQFLFEYFSETQRNKGNFPGRFSGRQFSNSRSEMNVSTLELGDSALYLCASRARVNTEAFFGQGTRLTVV.

The sample holds a few counts of this clonotype. V is TRBV27 and J is TRBJ2-1, with TRBD2 matching 7 bases. The trim removed 4 bases at V and 10 bases at J, leaving 7 bases unmatched. This CDR3 has 13 residues. Germline V lookup: CDR1 MNHEY, CDR2 SMNVEV (reference sequence). DNA for the CDR3: TGTGCCAGCAGTTACCGGGACTACCGCGAGCAGTTCTTC. Residues: CASSYRDYREQFF.

In its sample, this clonotype was seen many times. The genes are TRBV29-1 and TRBJ2-7; D ambiguous. The CDR3 consists of 13 residues. Trimming removed 4 bases from V and 0 bases from J, with 10 bases in between. CDR1 SQVTM and CDR2 ANQGSEA come from the germline V gene. CDR3 amino acids: CSVVLLGSYEQYF. CDR3 in DNA: TGCAGCGTTGTACTGCTGGGCTCCTACGAGCAGTACTTC.

This clonotype was counted at least ten times. The V and J genes are TRBV10-3 and TRBJ1-2; D possibly corresponds to TRBD1 (5 bases). CDR1 ENHRY and CDR2 SYGVKD come from the germline V gene. V was cut by 2 bases and J by 1 base, with 11 bases left in between. This CDR3 has 15 residues. The CDR3 nucleotides read TGTGCCATCAGTGAGACAGGTTCTATTAACTATGGCTACACCTTC. It is translated as CAISETGSINYGYTF.

This clonotype was seen at least ten times. This chain uses TRBV19 with TRBJ2-1; 9 bases map to TRBD2. After removal of 6 bases from V and 0 bases from J, the junction contained 12 bases not matched to a gene. This CDR3 comprises 18 residues. The germline V gene encodes CDR1 LNHDA and CDR2 SQIVND (reference sequence). The CDR3 reads CASRMGLAGTLSYNEQFF. Here the CDR3 DNA reads TGTGCCAGTAGGATGGGTCTAGCGGGAACACTCTCCTACAATGAGCAGTTCTTC.

About this clonotype itself: A clone one base away is much larger, so this may be a read error. V usage is TRBV12-3 or TRBV12-4 and J usage is TRBJ2-7; D tentatively fits TRBD1 or TRBD2 (5 bases each). The CDR3 spans 15 residues. The CDR3 nucleotides are TGTGCCAGCAGTTTATCCGGGGCAGTCTCCTGCGAGCAGTACTTC. It is translated as CASSLSGAVSCEQYF.